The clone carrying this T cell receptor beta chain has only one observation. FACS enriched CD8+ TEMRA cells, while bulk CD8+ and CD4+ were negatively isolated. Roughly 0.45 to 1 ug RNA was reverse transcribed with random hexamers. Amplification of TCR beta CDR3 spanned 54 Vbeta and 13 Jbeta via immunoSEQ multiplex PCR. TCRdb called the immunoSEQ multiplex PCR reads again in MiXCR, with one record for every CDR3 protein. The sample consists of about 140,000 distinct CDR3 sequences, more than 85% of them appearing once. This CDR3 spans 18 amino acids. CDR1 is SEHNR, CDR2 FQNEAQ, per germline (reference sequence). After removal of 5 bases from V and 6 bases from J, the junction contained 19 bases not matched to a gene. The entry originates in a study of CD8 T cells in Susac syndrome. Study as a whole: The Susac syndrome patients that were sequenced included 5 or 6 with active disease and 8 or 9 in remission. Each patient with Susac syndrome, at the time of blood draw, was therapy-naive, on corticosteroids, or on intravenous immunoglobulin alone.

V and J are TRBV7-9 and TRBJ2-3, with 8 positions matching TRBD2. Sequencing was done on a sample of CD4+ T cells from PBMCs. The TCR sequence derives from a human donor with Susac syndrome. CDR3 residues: CASSLDPWGSGIMDTQYF. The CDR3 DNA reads TGTGCCAGCAGCCTAGACCCTTGGGGTAGCGGGATCATGGATACGCAGTATTTT. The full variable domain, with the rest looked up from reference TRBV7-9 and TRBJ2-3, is DTGVSQNPRHKITKRGQNVTFRCDPISEHNRLYWYRQTLGQGPEFLTYFQNEAQLEKSRLLSDRFSAERPKGSFSTLEIQRTEQGDSAMYLCASSLDPWGSGIMDTQYFGPGTRLTVL.